These T cell receptor beta chains were read from a single sample in a study of control samples from healthy donors and cancer patients. Measured with immunoSEQ multiplex PCR; TCRdb has only the in-frame clones, and not every one. The sample records 130,000 to 150,000 clones, approximately 92% being singletons. Sequenced sample: blood. The receptor set was obtained from a young man in good health. CDR3s leave out the opening cysteine and the closing phenylalanine or tryptophan. The D gene is left open where the match is weak.

CDR3 protein,D gene,V gene
ASSKETGFVTYEQY,TRBD1,TRBV5-6
ASSPGTGGYEQY,TRBD1,TRBV27
ASRDTPNTEAF,-,TRBV2
ACSGRTGDGYT,TRBD1,TRBV28
ASSLARGIDGTEAF,-,TRBV7-9
AISAGGLSDTQY,TRBD2,TRBV10-3
ASSLETTGGGGYT,TRBD1,TRBV7-9
ASSGRDNSYEQY,-,TRBV10-2
ASRRDLGAGNTIY,-,TRBV6-5
AISAHLTYEQY,-,TRBV10-3
ASSRGQGPYEQY,TRBD1,TRBV27
ASSVGLERISGYT,-,TRBV9
ASSWTGGYNEQF,TRBD1,TRBV5-1
ASSIRQEKATNEKLF,-,TRBV7-8
ASSLGTVHSDIDTQY,-,TRBV7-2
ASSKDGQGGSPLH,-,TRBV21-1
ASSQGQGTPSSYEQY,TRBD1,TRBV5-4
ASSRDRAPSSYEQY,TRBD1,TRBV27
ASTPLGGNTEAF,-,TRBV27
ASSETGNRFYGYT,-,TRBV3-1/TRBV3-2
ASNDRGLRFEAF,TRBD1,TRBV5-5
ASMRRSGVRGTNEQF,TRBD2,TRBV2
ASSRTGNTEAF,-,TRBV3-1/TRBV3-2
ATSREGLAGGEGYTQY,TRBD2,TRBV15
ASSLNRLQETQY,-,TRBV5-6
ASSEGATEAF,-,TRBV25-1
ASSSLQGFDGYT,TRBD1,TRBV19
ASSPLGGGTSVEQF,TRBD2,TRBV18
AWSVSRDTEAF,-,TRBV30
ASTRGSRVPPDEQY,-,TRBV27
ASSPRVNYGYT,-,TRBV19
ASSHGTNYGYT,-,TRBV3-1/TRBV3-2
SVVWRFGNTEAF,-,TRBV29-1
ASSSVGANYGYT,-,TRBV2
ASSLFNQPQH,-,TRBV5-6
ASSLGTDDEQF,TRBD1,TRBV6-1
ASSSIINYYGYT,-,TRBV5-5
SVADTEAF,-,TRBV29-1
ASSLVGRKTNYGYT,-,TRBV5-4
ASSYLQDTQPQH,-,TRBV6-6
ASSVGGNNSPLH,-,TRBV9
ATSEEGSYGYT,-,TRBV24-1
ASSDTGTVNTGELF,TRBD1,TRBV25-1
ASSDERGAYNEQF,TRBD2,TRBV5-1
ASSLGDGGTDTQY,-,TRBV7-2
ASSAWTSGGFEQY,TRBD2,TRBV9
ASRNRGNSYEQY,TRBD1,TRBV23-1
SARGQVEQY,TRBD1,TRBV20-1
ASRVQTEAF,-,TRBV6-6
ASRTANTGELF,-,TRBV5-1
ASSLYANTGELF,-,TRBV27
ASSLNRKLYEQY,-,TRBV28
ASSEQGSNYGYT,-,TRBV2
ASSSRTGWDTEAF,TRBD1,TRBV19
ASSPGLTLNQPQH,-,TRBV11-2